The source of this T cell receptor beta chain is a study of shared clonotypes between healthy human individuals. V lost 4 bases, J lost 6 bases, and 13 bases lay in between. The CDR3 is made up of 14 amino acids. Germline V gene sequence: CDR1 MGHDK, CDR2 SYGVNS. CD4+ cells were split into CD45RA+ naive and CD45RA-negative memory subsets. Some clones are missing from TCRdb's copy, which holds only in-frame ones; the method was immunoSEQ multiplex PCR. The data show under 2.5 million clones, around 90% seen once. The chain joins TRBV25-1 to TRBJ2-1; D is perhaps TRBD2 (6 bases). Sequenced material: naive CD4+ T cells from PBMCs. Subset meaning: CD45RA+ positively selected. This TCR came from a man aged 18 to 29 in good health. Some clones in this sample may be carry-over from other donors' samples. The CDR3 is CASSAPGLLNEQFF. CDR3 nucleotides: TGTGCCAGCAGTGCCCCGGGACTCCTCAATGAGCAGTTCTTC.